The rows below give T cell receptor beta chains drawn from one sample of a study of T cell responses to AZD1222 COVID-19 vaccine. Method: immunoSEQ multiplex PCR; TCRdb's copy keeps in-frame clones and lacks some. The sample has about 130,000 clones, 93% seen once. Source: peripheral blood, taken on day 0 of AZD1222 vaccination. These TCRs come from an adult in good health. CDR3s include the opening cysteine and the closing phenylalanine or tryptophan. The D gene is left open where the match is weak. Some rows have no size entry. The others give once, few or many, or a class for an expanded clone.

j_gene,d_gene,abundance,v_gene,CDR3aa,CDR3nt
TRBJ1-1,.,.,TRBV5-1,CASSFIGRNTEAFF,TGCGCCAGCAGCTTCATTGGCCGTAACACTGAAGCTTTCTTT
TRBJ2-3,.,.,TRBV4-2,CASSPGLGAPQYF,TGTGCCAGCAGCCCCGGGCTAGGAGCGCCGCAGTATTTT
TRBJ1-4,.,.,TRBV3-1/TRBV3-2,CASSHKGGTNEKLFF,TGTGCCAGCAGCCATAAGGGGGGAACTAATGAAAAACTGTTTTTT
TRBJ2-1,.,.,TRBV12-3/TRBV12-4,CASSPQGPLGQFF,TGTGCCAGCAGTCCGCAGGGGCCCCTGGGGCAGTTCTTC
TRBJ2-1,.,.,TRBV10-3,CAISDPGRNEQFF,TGTGCCATCAGTGACCCGGGGCGCAATGAGCAGTTCTTC
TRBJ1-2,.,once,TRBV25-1,CASWGQEWDGYTF,TGTGCCAGCTGGGGGCAGGAATGGGATGGCTACACCTTC
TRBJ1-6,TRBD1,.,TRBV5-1,CASSPGTGASPLHF,TGCGCCAGCAGCCCCGGGACAGGGGCTTCACCCCTCCACTTT
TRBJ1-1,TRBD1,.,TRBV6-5,CASSDPGTGVVEAFF,TGTGCCAGCAGCGACCCCGGGACAGGGGTCGTAGAAGCTTTCTTT
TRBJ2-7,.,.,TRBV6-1,CASSEASVITYEQYF,TGTGCCAGCAGTGAAGCGTCAGTGATCACCTACGAGCAGTACTTC
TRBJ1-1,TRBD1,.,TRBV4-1,CASSQPTGRGTEAFF,TGCGCCAGCAGCCAACCGACAGGGAGGGGGACTGAAGCTTTCTTT
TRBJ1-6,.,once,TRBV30,CAWSVPGQRHSPLHF,TGTGCCTGGAGTGTCCCGGGGCAGAGACATTCACCCCTCCACTTT
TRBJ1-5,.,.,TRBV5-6,CASSLGAWGSLQPQHF,TGTGCCAGCAGCTTGGGGGCTTGGGGCTCGCTTCAGCCCCAGCATTTT
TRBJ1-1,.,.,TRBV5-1,CASRTALANTEAFF,TGCGCCAGCAGAACAGCATTGGCCAACACTGAAGCTTTCTTT
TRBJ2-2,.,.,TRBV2,CASSRYGELFF,TGTGCCAGCAGTCGTTACGGGGAGCTGTTTTTT
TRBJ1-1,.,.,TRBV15,CATSKLNTEAFF,TGTGCCACCAGCAAGCTGAACACTGAAGCTTTCTTT
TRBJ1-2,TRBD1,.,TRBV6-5,CASGRQGGNYGYTF,TGTGCCAGCGGTAGACAGGGGGGTAACTATGGCTACACCTTC
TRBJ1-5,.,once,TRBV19,CASSIEEVRSSINQPQHF,TGTGCCAGTAGTATAGAGGAGGTCAGGTCCTCGATCAATCAGCCCCAGCATTTT
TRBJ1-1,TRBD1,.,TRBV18,CASSPPRQGAGFTEAFF,TGTGCCAGCTCACCGCCCAGACAGGGGGCAGGGTTCACTGAAGCTTTCTTT
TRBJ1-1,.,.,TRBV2,CASKALMNTEAFF,TGTGCCAGCAAGGCCCTCATGAACACTGAAGCTTTCTTT
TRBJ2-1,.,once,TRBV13,CASSAPTPGCEQFF,TGTGCCAGCAGCGCTCCTACCCCAGGTTGTGAGCAGTTCTTC
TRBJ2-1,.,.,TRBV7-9,CASSGGGGHHNEQFF,TGTGCCAGCAGCGGAGGCGGGGGCCACCACAATGAGCAGTTCTTC
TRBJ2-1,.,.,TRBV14,CASSQFSEQFF,TGTGCCAGCAGCCAATTTTCTGAGCAGTTCTTC
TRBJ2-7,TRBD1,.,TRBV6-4,CASSDGDRNPYEQYF,TGTGCCAGCAGTGACGGGGACAGGAACCCCTACGAGCAGTACTTC
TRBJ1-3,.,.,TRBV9,CASSVSPGNTIYF,TGTGCCAGCAGCGTAAGTCCCGGAAACACCATATATTTT
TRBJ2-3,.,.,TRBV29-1,CSVAFGLEVRTDTQYF,TGCAGCGTTGCTTTTGGGTTGGAGGTACGCACAGATACGCAGTATTTT
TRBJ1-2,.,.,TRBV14,CASSQDPGSNYGYTF,TGTGCCAGCAGCCAAGATCCAGGGAGTAACTATGGCTACACCTTC
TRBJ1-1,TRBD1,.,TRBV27,CASSFLGQGTEAFF,TGTGCCAGCAGTTTCCTCGGACAGGGCACTGAAGCTTTCTTT
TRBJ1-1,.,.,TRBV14,CASSQVRRAHTEAFF,TGTGCCAGCAGCCAAGTTAGGAGGGCCCACACTGAAGCTTTCTTT
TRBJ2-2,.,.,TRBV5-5,CASSRSGGGDTGELFF,TGTGCCAGCAGCCGCTCAGGAGGGGGTGATACCGGGGAGCTGTTTTTT
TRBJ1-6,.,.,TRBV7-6,CASSLEKGKAAPLHF,TGTGCCAGCAGCTTAGAAAAGGGAAAGGCGGCACCCCTCCACTTT
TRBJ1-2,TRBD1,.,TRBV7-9,CASSLAGTGYNYGYTF,TGTGCCAGCAGCTTAGCCGGGACAGGGTATAACTATGGCTACACCTTC
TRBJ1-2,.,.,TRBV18,CASSPLTGGSDGYTF,TGTGCCAGCTCACCGCTGACAGGCGGTAGCGATGGCTACACCTTC
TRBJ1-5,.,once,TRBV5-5,CASSLAGRAYNQPQHF,TGTGCCAGCAGCTTGGCAGGGCGAGCCTACAATCAGCCCCAGCATTTT
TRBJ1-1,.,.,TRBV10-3,CAISEPRTFPTEAFF,TGTGCCATCAGTGAGCCCCGGACATTTCCGACTGAAGCTTTCTTT
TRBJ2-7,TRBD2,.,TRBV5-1,CASSPAGGLDLYEQYF,TGCGCCAGCAGCCCCGCGGGGGGACTAGACCTCTACGAGCAGTACTTC
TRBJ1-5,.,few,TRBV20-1,CSAKLGQPQHF,TGCAGTGCTAAGTTGGGTCAGCCCCAGCATTTT
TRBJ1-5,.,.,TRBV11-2,CASSGSGGPLGRDQPQHF,TGTGCCAGCAGCGGTTCGGGAGGGCCGCTCGGACGGGATCAGCCCCAGCATTTT
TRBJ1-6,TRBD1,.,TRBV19,CASSAGTVNSPLHF,TGTGCCAGTAGCGCCGGGACAGTTAATTCACCCCTCCACTTT
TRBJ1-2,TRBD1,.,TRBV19,CASSGQGAVGYTF,TGTGCCAGTAGCGGACAGGGGGCAGTTGGCTACACCTTC
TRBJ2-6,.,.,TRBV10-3,CAIGDTPGANVLTF,TGTGCCATCGGGGACACCCCTGGGGCCAACGTCCTGACTTTC
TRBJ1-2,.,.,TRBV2,CASRTDFNYGYTF,TGTGCCAGCAGGACGGATTTTAACTATGGCTACACCTTC
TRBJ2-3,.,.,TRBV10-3,CAIREVTADTQYF,TGTGCCATCAGGGAGGTCACAGCAGATACGCAGTATTTT
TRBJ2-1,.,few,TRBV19,CASSLGTLGLFF,TGTGCCAGTAGCTTAGGGACACTCGGCCTGTTCTTC
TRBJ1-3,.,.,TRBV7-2,CASSPGNSGNTIYF,TGTGCCAGCAGCCCCGGTAACTCTGGAAACACCATATATTTT
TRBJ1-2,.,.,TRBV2,CASTWGTTNYGYTF,TGTGCCAGCACGTGGGGGACGACTAACTATGGCTACACCTTC
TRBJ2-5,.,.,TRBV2,CASSEQRDQETQYF,TGTGCCAGCAGTGAACAAAGGGACCAAGAGACCCAGTACTTC
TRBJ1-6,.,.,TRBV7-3,CASSFGGVNSPLHF,TGTGCCAGCAGCTTTGGGGGCGTTAATTCACCCCTCCACTTT
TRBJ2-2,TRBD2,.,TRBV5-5,CASSGGTSGSQRATGELFF,TGTGCCAGCAGCGGGGGGACTAGCGGGAGCCAACGTGCCACCGGGGAGCTGTTTTTT
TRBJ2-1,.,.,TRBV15,CATSSPRRSYNEQFF,TGTGCCACCAGCAGCCCGCGCCGCTCCTACAATGAGCAGTTCTTC
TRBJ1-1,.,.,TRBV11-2,CASSSGHNTEAFF,TGTGCCAGCAGCTCGGGGCATAACACTGAAGCTTTCTTT
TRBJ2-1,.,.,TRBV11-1,CASSLAPRAHEQFF,TGTGCCAGCAGCTTAGCGCCCAGGGCCCATGAGCAGTTCTTC
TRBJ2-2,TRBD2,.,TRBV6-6,CASSPLSGGPNTGELFF,TGTGCCAGCAGTCCTCTTAGCGGGGGTCCTAACACCGGGGAGCTGTTTTTT
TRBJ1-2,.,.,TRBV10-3,CAISDQGPNYGYTF,TGTGCCATCAGTGATCAGGGCCCTAACTATGGCTACACCTTC
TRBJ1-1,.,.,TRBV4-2,CASSQVRGRHTEAFF,TGTGCCAGCAGCCAAGTTAGGGGGAGACACACTGAAGCTTTCTTT